The 8 T cell receptor beta chains reported below all come from one sample, sequenced in a study of PD-1 blockade in mismatch repair-deficient tumors. The table came from immunoSEQ multiplex PCR; TCRdb's copy has only in-frame clones and leaves some out. This repertoire shows around 110,000 clones, 60% to 85% found once; its top ten account for roughly 4.5%. Sample: peripheral blood, taken roughly 13 months after starting pembrolizumab. All receptors derive from an adult with mismatch repair-deficient cancer.

The V call is TRBV11-2, the J call TRBJ2-2; D may be TRBD2 (6 bases). Germline V gene sequence: CDR1 SGHAT, CDR2 FQNNGV. The germline V and J ends were trimmed by 0 bases and 5 bases, with 16 bases remaining between them. CDR3 size: 17 residues. Written as DNA, the CDR3 is TGTGCCAGCAGCTTAGATACCCCGGGAGTGGTAACCGGGGAGCTGTTTTTT. This codes for CASSLDTPGVVTGELFF.

The chain carries TRBV9 and TRBJ2-5; unclear D gene. CDR1 and CDR2 from the germline V gene are SGDLS and YYNGEE. The CDR3 totals 15 residues. Trimming removed 3 bases at V and 1 base at J, with 13 bases between. The CDR3 sequence: CASSANTVLQETQYF. The CDR3 nucleotides are TGTGCCAGCAGCGCGAACACGGTACTCCAAGAGACCCAGTACTTC.

V usage is TRBV12-5 and J usage is TRBJ1-1; D is unclear. This CDR3 region has 18 residues. Germline CDR1 LGHNT, CDR2 FRNRAP. Trimming cost V 1 base and J 3 bases, with 21 bases left between them. CDR3 nucleotide sequence: TGTGCTAGTGGTTTGGAGGGCTCCCCGGGAGTTTTGGACACTGAAGCTTTCTTT. Amino acid sequence: CASGLEGSPGVLDTEAFF.

The gene calls are TRBV5-1 and TRBJ1-4; 11 nucleotides agree with TRBD1. CDR3 length equals 15 residues. J lost 10 bases, V lost 3 bases, and 8 bases had no gene match. From germline, CDR1 is SGHRS and CDR2 YFSETQ. In DNA form, the CDR3 reads TGCGCCAGCAGCTGGGGACAGGGGGGTTCCGGAAAACTGTTTTTT. Its protein is CASSWGQGGSGKLFF.

The gene calls are TRBV5-4 and TRBJ2-7, with D possibly matching TRBD1 (5 bases). Per the germline V gene, CDR1 is SGHNT and CDR2 is YYREEE (reference sequence). The CDR3 loop spans 13 amino acids. V was pared by 1 base and J by 5 bases, with 10 bases between. DNA for the CDR3: TGTGCCAGCAGCTTGACAGGTAGCAACGAGCAGTACTTC. Translated: CASSLTGSNEQYF. The whole variable domain, remainder taken from reference TRBV5-4 and TRBJ2-7, is ETGVTQSPTHLIKTRGQQVTLRCSSQSGHNTVSWYQQALGQGPQFIFQYYREEENGRGNFPPRFSGLQFPNYSSELNVNALELDDSALYLCASSLTGSNEQYFGPGTRLTVT.

The chain carries TRBV29-1 and TRBJ2-2; 7 positions agree with TRBD2. CDR3 size: 16 residues. Germline CDR1 SQVTM, CDR2 ANQGSEA. Trimming removed 1 base from V and 6 bases from J; junction bases left unmatched: 11. The CDR3 DNA is TGCAGCGTTGAAGGCCGGGACTACGGTTGGGCCGGGGAGCTGTTTTTT. Residues: CSVEGRDYGWAGELFF.

The rearrangement uses TRBV27 and TRBJ2-5; 8 bases are a match to TRBD2. The DNA end is a closer match to TRBJ2-7, so the J assignment may be wrong. The CDR3 contains 15 residues. Germline loops: CDR1 MNHEY, CDR2 SMNVEV (reference sequence). The CDR3 reads CASIIGLSGDYEQYF. Here the CDR3 DNA reads TGTGCCAGCATCATCGGCCTTAGCGGGGACTACGAGCAGTACTTC.

The rearrangement links TRBV10-2 to TRBJ2-1, with 9 positions matching TRBD2. The V gene end was trimmed by 7 bases and the J gene end by 8 bases; junction bases not matched to a gene: 21. This CDR3 is built from 18 residues. The germline CDR1 and CDR2 sequences are WSHSY and SAAADI. CDR3 in DNA: TGCGCCAGCACCGCCCTTGGGGATCCGGGACTAGCATATGATGAGCAGTTCTTC. Its translation is CASTALGDPGLAYDEQFF.